This TCR beta chain stems from a study of blood T cell repertoires in COVID-19. The overall study: Sample material is recorded as cDNA or gDNA derived from T cells, B-cell-depleted T cells, or PBMCs.

The CDR3 loop spans 16 amino acids. V lost 4 bases, J lost 7 bases, and 10 bases stayed unmatched. CDR1 is SGHNT, CDR2 YYREEE, per germline (reference sequence). Original analysis: Scientists estimated how many nucleated cells there were by amplifying reference gene primers. Profiled with immunoSEQ multiplex PCR; TCRdb holds only in-frame clones, not every one. V and J calls and clone size are given by that table; D and trimming were obtained from the DNA. The profile shows about 54,000 clones, less than 90% of them singletons. The clonotype originates from a woman in her sixties or seventies with acute or convalescent COVID-19. The source material was peripheral blood. V and J are TRBV5-4 and TRBJ2-1; 11 bases map to TRBD1. CDR3 coding DNA: TGTGCCAGCAGCGGGGGGACAGGGGGTATATGGAATGAGCAGTTCTTC. This codes for CASSGGTGGIWNEQFF.